A single sample gave rise to the 13 T cell receptor beta chains below, sequenced in a study of blood T cell repertoires in COVID-19. Clones were read by immunoSEQ multiplex PCR, and TCRdb kept only the in-frame ones, dropping some. The repertoire holds some 370,000 clones, with approximately 89% as singletons. Sequencing was performed on peripheral blood. The receptors originated from a woman aged 25-40 years with COVID-19, enrolled during active disease.

V gene TRBV28 combines with J gene TRBJ2-7; 9 nucleotides align to TRBD2. The CDR3 consists of 13 residues. After removal of 10 bases from V and 9 bases from J, the junction contained 13 bases not matched to a gene. Looked up from germline, CDR1 is MDHEN and CDR2 is SYDVKM. In DNA, the CDR3 is TGTGCCACCGGGGCTAGCGGGATAATCGGGCAGTACTTC. It translates to CATGASGIIGQYF.

The gene calls are TRBV5-1 and TRBJ2-7; maybe TRBD2 (7 bases). The germline CDR1 and CDR2 sequences are SGHRS and YFSETQ. V dropped 5 bases and J dropped 5 bases, with 8 bases sitting between them. The CDR3 sequence is 11 residues long. CDR3 region: CASRGGDEQYF. CDR3 in DNA: TGCGCCAGCAGAGGGGGGGACGAGCAGTACTTC. Drawing the rest from reference TRBV5-1 and TRBJ2-7, the complete variable domain is KAGVTQTPRYLIKTRGQQVTLSCSPISGHRSVSWYQQTPGQGLQFLFEYFSETQRNKGNFPGRFSGRQFSNSRSEMNVSTLELGDSALYLCASRGGDEQYFGPGTRLTVT.

The gene calls are TRBV7-2 and TRBJ2-3; the match to TRBD2 covers 10 bases. With 4 bases clipped from V and 4 bases from J, the junction kept 8 bases outside the gene matches. CDR3 length: 16 residues. Per the germline V gene, CDR1 is SGHTA and CDR2 is FQGNSA. The CDR3 loop is CASSWRAGGPADTQYF. As DNA, the CDR3 is TGTGCCAGCAGCTGGCGAGCGGGAGGGCCCGCAGATACGCAGTATTTT.

The chain combines TRBV5-4 with TRBJ2-7, with 14 bases lining up with TRBD2. V lost 0 bases to trimming and J lost 5 bases; unmatched junction nucleotides: 10. Germline-derived CDR1 and CDR2 are SGHNT and YYREEE (reference sequence). The CDR3 is 18 residues long. CDR3 in DNA: TGTGCCAGCAGCTTGGCGGGTTTGACTAGCGGGAGGGCCCACGAGCAGTACTTC. It is translated as CASSLAGLTSGRAHEQYF.

There are a few counts of this clone. The chain has TRBV11-2 and TRBJ2-7; tentative D call: TRBD2 (7 bases). The length of the CDR3 is 17 residues. V dropped 2 bases and J dropped 7 bases, with 24 bases sitting between them. Germline-derived CDR1 and CDR2 are SGHAT and FQNNGV. The CDR3 region is CASSLLGQRAEGGEQYF. CDR3 in DNA: TGTGCCAGCAGCTTACTCGGTCAGCGGGCGGAGGGGGGGGAGCAGTACTTC.

The chain recombines TRBV6-2 or TRBV6-3 with TRBJ2-7; D is perhaps TRBD2 (6 bases). Germline-derived CDR1 and CDR2 are MNHEY and SVGEGT. V lost 6 bases to trimming and J lost 4 bases, with 19 bases between them. The CDR3 consists of 15 residues. The CDR3 loop reads CASSKVTRSPYEQYF. CDR3 nucleotides: TGTGCCAGCAGCAAGGTGACTAGATCACCGTACGAGCAGTACTTC.

This clone appeared a few times. This chain uses TRBV18 with TRBJ2-1; TRBD1 is a possible D gene (6 bases). Trimming removed 3 bases at V and 10 bases at J, with 13 bases between. This CDR3 spans 13 amino acids. Per germline, CDR1 KGHSH and CDR2 LQKENI. CDR3 protein: CASSPDSPKEQFF. CDR3 nucleotide sequence: TGTGCCAGCTCACCGGACAGCCCCAAAGAGCAGTTCTTC.

The V gene is TRBV9, the J gene TRBJ1-6; 8 bases line up with TRBD1. Germline V gene data show CDR1 as SGDLS and CDR2 as YYNGEE. The CDR3 has 16 residues. With V trimmed by 3 bases and J by 7 bases, 9 bases remained unmatched. CDR3 in amino acids: CASSGRTGPMNSPLHF. Here the CDR3 DNA reads TGTGCCAGCAGCGGCAGGACAGGGCCTATGAATTCACCCCTCCACTTT.

The gene calls are TRBV6-5 and TRBJ2-1; 7 bases are shared with TRBD1. With 6 bases clipped from V and 0 bases from J, the junction kept 5 bases outside the gene matches. Germline V gene data show CDR1 as MNHEY and CDR2 as SVGAGI. This CDR3 is 15 amino acids long. The CDR3 protein is CASSPRDSSYNEQFF. CDR3 DNA: TGTGCCAGCAGCCCCCGGGACAGCTCCTACAATGAGCAGTTCTTC.

V usage is TRBV28 and J usage is TRBJ2-1; 8 positions match TRBD1. The germline V gene encodes CDR1 MDHEN and CDR2 SYDVKM. The CDR3 loop spans 16 amino acids. The J segment lost 4 bases and the V segment lost 7 bases, leaving 12 bases of the junction unmatched. The CDR3 region is CASTNGQGRFYNEQFF. The CDR3 nucleotides read TGTGCCAGCACCAACGGACAGGGACGGTTTTACAATGAGCAGTTCTTC.

V and J are TRBV19 and TRBJ1-5; no firm D call. V gave up 3 bases and J gave up 4 bases, with 16 bases separating them. The length of the CDR3 is 16 residues. Germline V gene data show CDR1 as LNHDA and CDR2 as SQIVND (reference sequence). The CDR3 region is CASSMTLSLGNQPQHF. DNA for the CDR3: TGTGCCAGTAGTATGACGCTATCCCTCGGGAATCAGCCCCAGCATTTT.

The chain links TRBV5-5 to TRBJ2-7, with TRBD1 matching over 9 bases. Germline CDR1 SGHKS, CDR2 YYEKEE (reference sequence). The junction had 5 bases not matched to a gene; V was cut back by 2 bases and J by 2 bases. The CDR3 runs to 15 residues. The CDR3 region is CASSFSGTGTYEQYF. The CDR3 bases are TGTGCCAGCAGCTTTTCTGGGACAGGGACCTACGAGCAGTACTTC. Together with reference TRBV5-5 and TRBJ2-7, the CDR3 gives the full variable domain: DAGVTQSPTHLIKTRGQQVTLRCSPISGHKSVSWYQQVLGQGPQFIFQYYEKEERGRGNFPDRFSARQFPNYSSELNVNALLLGDSALYLCASSFSGTGTYEQYFGPGTRLTVT.

The chain has TRBV30 and TRBJ2-7, with 10 positions matching TRBD2. J lost 1 base, V lost 4 bases, and 7 bases had no gene match. CDR1 and CDR2 from the germline V gene are GTSNPN and SVGIG (reference sequence). The CDR3 covers 15 residues. CDR3 in DNA: TGTGCCTGGAATCTGGGGACTAGCGTATCCTACGAGCAGTACTTC. Translating gives CAWNLGTSVSYEQYF.